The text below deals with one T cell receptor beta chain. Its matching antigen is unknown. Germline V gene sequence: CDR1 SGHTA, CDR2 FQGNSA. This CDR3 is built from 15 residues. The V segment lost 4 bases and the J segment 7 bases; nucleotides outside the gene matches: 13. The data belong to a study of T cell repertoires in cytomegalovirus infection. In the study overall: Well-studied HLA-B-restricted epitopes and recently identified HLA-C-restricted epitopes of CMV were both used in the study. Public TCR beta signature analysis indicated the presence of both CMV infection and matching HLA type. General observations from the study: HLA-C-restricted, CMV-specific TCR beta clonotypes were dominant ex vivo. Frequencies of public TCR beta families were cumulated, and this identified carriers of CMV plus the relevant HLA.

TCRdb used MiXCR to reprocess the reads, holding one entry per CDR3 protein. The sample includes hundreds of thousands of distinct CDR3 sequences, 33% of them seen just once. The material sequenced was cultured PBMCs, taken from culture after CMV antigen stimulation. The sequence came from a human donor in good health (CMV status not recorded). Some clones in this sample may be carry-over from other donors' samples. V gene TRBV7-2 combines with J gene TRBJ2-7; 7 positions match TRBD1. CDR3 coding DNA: TGTGCCAGCAGCTCCGACGGGACAGTCTCTAAGGAGCAGTACTTC. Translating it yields CASSSDGTVSKEQYF.